The 2 T cell receptor beta chains given below trace back to one sample, sequenced in a study of cytomegalovirus exposure and HLA in healthy donors. The PCR had 60 Vbeta and 13 Jbeta primers. Measured with immunoSEQ multiplex PCR; TCRdb has only the in-frame clones, and not every one. The sample records 85,000 to 120,000 clones, roughly four fifths being singletons. Material for sequencing was PBMCs. Receptors originate from a male donor in good health and CMV-seropositive.

The chain uses TRBV7-9 and TRBJ2-1; 8 nucleotides line up with TRBD1. The CDR3 has 13 residues. The germline CDR1 and CDR2 sequences are SEHNR and FQNEAQ (reference sequence). With V trimmed by 3 bases and J by 8 bases, 3 bases remained unmatched. The CDR3 DNA reads as TGTGCCAGCAGCTTCGACAGGGGCCATGAGCAGTTCTTC. Its translation: CASSFDRGHEQFF. Based on the CDR3 plus reference TRBV7-9 and TRBJ2-1, the full variable domain is DTGVSQNPRHKITKRGQNVTFRCDPISEHNRLYWYRQTLGQGPEFLTYFQNEAQLEKSRLLSDRFSAERPKGSFSTLEIQRTEQGDSAMYLCASSFDRGHEQFFGPGTRLTVL.

CDR3 nucleotide sequence: TGTGCCAGCATGGGGCCAGATACGCAGTATTTT. Its translation: CASMGPDTQYF. The gene calls are TRBV6-6 and TRBJ2-3; TRBD1 might be the D (5 bases). The CDR3 length is 11 residues. V shed 7 bases and J shed 4 bases, with 6 bases lying between them. Germline CDR1 reads MNHNY; CDR2 reads SVGAGI (reference sequence).